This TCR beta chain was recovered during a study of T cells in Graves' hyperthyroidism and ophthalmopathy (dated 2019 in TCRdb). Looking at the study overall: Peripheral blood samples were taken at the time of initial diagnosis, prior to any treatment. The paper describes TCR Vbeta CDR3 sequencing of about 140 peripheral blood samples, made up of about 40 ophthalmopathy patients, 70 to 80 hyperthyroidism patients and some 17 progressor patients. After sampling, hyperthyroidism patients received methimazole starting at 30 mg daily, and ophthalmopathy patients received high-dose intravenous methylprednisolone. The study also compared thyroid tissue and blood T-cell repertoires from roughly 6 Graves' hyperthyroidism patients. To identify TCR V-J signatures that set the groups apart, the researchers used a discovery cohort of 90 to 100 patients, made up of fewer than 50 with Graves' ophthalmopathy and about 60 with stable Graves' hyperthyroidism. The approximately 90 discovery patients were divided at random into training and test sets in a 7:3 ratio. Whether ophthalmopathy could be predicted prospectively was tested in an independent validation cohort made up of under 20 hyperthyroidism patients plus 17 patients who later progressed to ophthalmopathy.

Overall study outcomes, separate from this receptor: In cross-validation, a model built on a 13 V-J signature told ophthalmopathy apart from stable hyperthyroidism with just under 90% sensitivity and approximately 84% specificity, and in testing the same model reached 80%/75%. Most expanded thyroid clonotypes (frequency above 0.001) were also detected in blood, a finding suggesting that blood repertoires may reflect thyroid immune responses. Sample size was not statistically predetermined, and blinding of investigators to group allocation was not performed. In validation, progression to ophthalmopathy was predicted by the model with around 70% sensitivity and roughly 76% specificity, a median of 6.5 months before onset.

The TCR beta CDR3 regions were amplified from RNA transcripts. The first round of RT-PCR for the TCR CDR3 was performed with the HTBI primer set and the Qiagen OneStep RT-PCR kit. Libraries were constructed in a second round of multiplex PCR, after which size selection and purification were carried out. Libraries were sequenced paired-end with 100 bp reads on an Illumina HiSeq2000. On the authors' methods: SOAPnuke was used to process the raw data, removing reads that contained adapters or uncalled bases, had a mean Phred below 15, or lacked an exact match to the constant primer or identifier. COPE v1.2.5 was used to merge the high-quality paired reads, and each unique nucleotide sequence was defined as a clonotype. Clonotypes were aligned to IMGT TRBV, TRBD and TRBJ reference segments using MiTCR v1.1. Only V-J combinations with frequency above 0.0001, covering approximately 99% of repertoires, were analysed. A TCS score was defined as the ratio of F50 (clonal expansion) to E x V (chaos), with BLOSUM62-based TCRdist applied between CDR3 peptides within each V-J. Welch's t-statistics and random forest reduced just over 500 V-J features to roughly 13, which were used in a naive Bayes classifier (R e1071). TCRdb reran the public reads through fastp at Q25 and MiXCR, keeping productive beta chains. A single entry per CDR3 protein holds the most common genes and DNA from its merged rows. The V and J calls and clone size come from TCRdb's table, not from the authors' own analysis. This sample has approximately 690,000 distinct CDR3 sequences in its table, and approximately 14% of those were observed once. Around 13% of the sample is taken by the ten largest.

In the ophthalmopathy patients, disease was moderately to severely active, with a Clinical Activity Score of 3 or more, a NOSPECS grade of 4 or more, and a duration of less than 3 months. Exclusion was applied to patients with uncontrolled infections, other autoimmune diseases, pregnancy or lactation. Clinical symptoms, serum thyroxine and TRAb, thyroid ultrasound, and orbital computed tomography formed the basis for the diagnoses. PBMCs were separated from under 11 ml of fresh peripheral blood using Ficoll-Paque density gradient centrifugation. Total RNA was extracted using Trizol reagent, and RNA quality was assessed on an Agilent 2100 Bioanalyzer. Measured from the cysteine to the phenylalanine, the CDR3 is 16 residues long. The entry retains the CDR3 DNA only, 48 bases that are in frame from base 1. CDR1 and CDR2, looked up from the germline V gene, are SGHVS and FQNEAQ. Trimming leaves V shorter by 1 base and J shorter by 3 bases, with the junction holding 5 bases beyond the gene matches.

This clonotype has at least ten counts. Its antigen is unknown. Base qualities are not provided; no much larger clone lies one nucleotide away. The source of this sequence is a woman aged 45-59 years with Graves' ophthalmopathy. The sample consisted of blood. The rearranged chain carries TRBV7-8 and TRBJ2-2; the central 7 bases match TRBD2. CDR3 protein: CASSLGLADYTGELFF. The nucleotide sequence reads TGTGCCAGCAGCTTAGGCCTAGCGGACTACACCGGGGAGCTGTTTTTT.